Below, one T cell receptor beta chain is given with its context. This sample was included in a study of T cell changes during pregnancy in multiple sclerosis. Sequencing used immunoSEQ multiplex PCR; TCRdb keeps in-frame clones, though not all of them. The sample records about 40,000 clones, around nine tenths being singletons. Trimming stripped 7 bases from V and 2 bases from J, with 12 bases between. The CDR3 contains 14 residues. Looked up from germline, CDR1 is LNHDA and CDR2 is SQIVND (reference sequence). The sequencing used CD4+ T cells from peripheral blood mononuclear cells, collected before pregnancy. V is TRBV19 and J is TRBJ2-1; a possible D gene is TRBD2 (6 bases). This clonotype was sampled from a female donor with multiple sclerosis, enrolled in a pregnancy study. The CDR3 DNA is TGTGCCAGTACCACTAGCCCTCCCTACAATGAGCAGTTCTTC. Translation gives CASTTSPPYNEQFF.